This T cell receptor beta chain is from a study of T cell responses to AZD1222 COVID-19 vaccine. Study-level background: Recipients boosted at about 4 weeks or about 12 weeks are pooled.

Using immunoSEQ multiplex PCR, the repertoire was profiled, and TCRdb retains in-frame clones only, with some absent. Counted here are about 170,000 clones, more than 85% occurring once; the ten biggest clones make up 3.5% to 5%. Losses at the gene ends were 4 bases for V and 4 bases for J; bases not matched to a gene: 7. The CDR3 runs 15 residues. The germline V gene encodes CDR1 SGHTA and CDR2 FQGNSA. This clonotype was obtained from an adult in good health. The chain uses TRBV7-2 and TRBJ1-2, with 9 nucleotides matching TRBD1. The input for sequencing was peripheral blood, taken on day 0 of AZD1222 vaccination. The CDR3 here is CASSSPGQGAYGYTF. CDR3 nucleotides: TGTGCCAGCAGCTCCCCGGGACAGGGTGCCTATGGCTACACCTTC.